Following are 18 T cell receptor beta chains from one sample sequenced in a study of tumor-infiltrating lymphocytes in primary liver carcinoma. Both RNA and DNA were isolated together from approximately 20-30 mg of bulk tissue that had not been sorted. A primer in the constant region served to generate TCR beta cDNA from approximately 500 ng of total RNA. Library construction for TCR beta comprised three nested multiplex PCR rounds performed with slightly modified ARM-PCR. TRBV1-TRBV30 forward primers paired with a C-beta reverse primer were used in the first two PCR rounds, which ran roughly 10 cycles each. TCRdb processed the multiplex PCR reads anew with MiXCR; each CDR3 protein has one entry. This sample has 25,000 to 35,000 distinct CDR3 sequences; 75% to 85% occur once, and the top ten carry around 33%. Sequencing used liver tumor tissue from sampling region 5. Subset indicated: tumor region T5, tumor centre. These receptors were obtained from a middle-aged man with primary liver carcinoma and hepatitis B virus infection.

A word on this clonotype: Mismatch with germline at one junction end may stem from a read error. The chain couples TRBV6-5 to TRBJ2-5; D is ambiguous. The CDR3 is made up of 15 amino acids. Per germline, CDR1 MNHEY and CDR2 SVGAGI. The CDR3 coding sequence is TGTACCAGTAGTTACAGCTGGGATGCACAAGAGACCCAGTACTTC. As protein: CTSSYSWDAQETQYF.

In this sample, this clonotype turned up once. A much larger clone lies one base from this, so it may be a read error. V is TRBV28 and J is TRBJ2-3; 7 bases agree with TRBD2. The CDR3 sequence is 15 residues long. Germline assignment: CDR1 MDHEN and CDR2 SYDVKM. The CDR3 sequence is CVSSLGGRGTDTQYF. The CDR3 bases are TGTGTCAGCAGTTTAGGCGGGAGAGGCACAGATACGCAGTATTTT.

On this clonotype itself: The conserved closing phenylalanine or tryptophan is absent in this CDR3, likely reflecting a read error. This rearrangement joins TRBV11-2 to TRBJ2-7, with D unclear. This CDR3 comprises 14 residues. Per germline, CDR1 SGHAT and CDR2 FQNNGV. The CDR3 DNA is TGTACCAGTAGCTTAGATCTTGGTGGATGGGAGCAGTACTTA. It encodes CTSSLDLGGWEQYL.

Concerning this clonotype itself: Germline and junction disagree at one end, which may indicate a read error. The CDR3 sequence is CASNLYPQPWTGLNTGAFF. For the CDR3, the DNA is TGTGCCAGCAACTTATACCCCCAACCCTGGACAGGCCTGAACACTGGAGCTTTCTTT. This sequence joins TRBV13 and TRBJ1-1, with 7 bases identical to TRBD1. The CDR3 extends over 19 amino acids. Germline-derived CDR1 and CDR2 are PRHDT and FYEKMQ (reference sequence).

The J gene is TRBJ2-7, the V gene TRBV11-2, with 7 positions matching TRBD1. The germline CDR1 and CDR2 sequences are SGHAT and FQNNGV. This CDR3 region has 13 residues. DNA for the CDR3: TGTGGCACCGGCTTAGATTCAGGGGGCGAGCAGTACTTC. It yields the protein CGTGLDSGGEQYF.

The table lists this clonotype with a few counts. The chain is built from TRBV19 and TRBJ2-1; 7 nucleotides match TRBD1. CDR1 LNHDA and CDR2 SQIVND come from the germline V gene (reference sequence). The V gene end was trimmed by 7 bases and the J gene end by 0 bases; junction bases not matched to a gene: 9. The CDR3 is made up of 16 amino acids. CDR3 sequence reads: CASTALRTGSYNEQFF. CDR3 nucleotide sequence: TGTGCCAGTACCGCCCTCAGGACAGGCTCCTACAATGAGCAGTTCTTC.

For this clonotype: A junction end diverges from the germline sequence, so it may reflect a read error. The rearrangement links TRBV10-2 to TRBJ2-2, with 8 nucleotides matching TRBD2. This CDR3 comprises 18 residues. Germline V gives CDR1 WSHSY, CDR2 SAAADI. The CDR3 protein is CASSEAKGLVGDTGGLFF. As DNA, the CDR3 is TGCGCCAGCAGTGAGGCTAAGGGACTAGTGGGGGACACTGGGGGGCTGTTTTTT.

The chain couples TRBV11-2 to TRBJ2-3; 9 positions agree with TRBD2. Germline V gives CDR1 SGHAT, CDR2 FQNNGV. The CDR3 runs 17 residues. The V segment lost 5 bases and the J segment 6 bases; nucleotides outside the gene matches: 15. The CDR3 DNA follows: TGTGCCAGCAGCCTAATAGCGGGAGCGTCTGACACGGATACGCAGTATTTT. As protein: CASSLIAGASDTDTQYF.

On this clonotype itself: The conserved final phenylalanine or tryptophan is absent from the CDR3, which likely points to a read error. The chain is built from TRBV6-1 and TRBJ1-5, with 8 nucleotides matching TRBD1. The CDR3 runs 16 residues. Per germline, CDR1 MNHNS and CDR2 SASEGT. CDR3 DNA sequence: TGTGCCAACAGTGAAGGGACAGGCGATAGCTATCAGCCCCAGCATGTT. As protein: CANSEGTGDSYQPQHV.

Turning to this clonotype: The junction and the germline gene differ at one end; a read error may be behind it. J is TRBJ2-1 and V is TRBV10-1; D assignment may be TRBD1 or TRBD2 (6 bases each). Per germline, CDR1 WNHNN and CDR2 SYGVQD (reference sequence). The CDR3 runs 13 residues. For the CDR3, the DNA is TGCGCCAGCAGTGAGGCGGGGAATGGGGGGCAGTTCTTT. Protein: CASSEAGNGGQFF.

Note on this clonotype: Germline is not matched at one junction end, which may reflect a read error. CDR3: CASSSKNTEAFF. The CDR3 coding sequence is TGTGCCAGCAGTTCAAAGAACACTGAAGCCTTCTTT. This chain links TRBV12-3 or TRBV12-4 with TRBJ1-1; no definite D call. CDR3 length: 12 amino acids.

Remarks on this clonotype: Being one base from a much bigger clone, this may be a read error. V and J are TRBV5-6 and TRBJ2-2, with D maybe TRBD2 (5 bases). The germline gives CDR1 SGHDT, CDR2 YYEEEE. The CDR3 has 15 residues. The CDR3 DNA follows: TGTGCCAGCTGCTTGGCACCCAGAGTCACCGGGGAGCTGCTTTTT. This gives the protein CASCLAPRVTGELLF.

A few counts support this clonotype. The chain has TRBV6-5 and TRBJ2-1, with D perhaps matching TRBD2 (6 bases). The germline V and J ends were trimmed by 5 bases and 6 bases, with 11 bases remaining between them. Germline V gives CDR1 MNHEY, CDR2 SVGAGI. This CDR3 is built from 13 residues. This CDR3 is CASSGRGSNEQFF. The CDR3, as DNA: TGTGCCAGCAGTGGACGGGGGAGCAATGAGCAGTTCTTC.

This clonotype was observed a few times. A read error may explain this, as a much larger clone is one base away. This sequence joins TRBV11-3 and TRBJ1-1, with 7 bases fitting TRBD1. Germline lookup yields CDR1 SGHNT and CDR2 YENEEA. The CDR3 consists of 13 residues. This CDR3 reads CVSSLAGGTEAFF. As DNA, the CDR3 is TGTGTCAGCAGCTTAGCAGGGGGGACTGAAGCTTTCTTT.

This sequence joins TRBV4-1 and TRBJ2-7; TRBD1 matches at 7 bases. Germline V gives CDR1 MGHRA, CDR2 YSYEKL. The CDR3 has 14 residues. J was trimmed by 2 bases and V by 6 bases; bases with no gene match: 7. CDR3 amino acids: CASSPAGQAYEQYF. The CDR3 DNA follows: TGCGCCAGCAGTCCGGCAGGACAGGCCTACGAGCAGTACTTC.

Details on this clonotype: The junction does not match germline at one end; this may be a read error. The chain joins TRBV11-2 to TRBJ2-3; tentative D call: TRBD2 (5 bases). The CDR3 sequence is 13 residues long. Germline V gives CDR1 SGHAT, CDR2 FQNNGV. The CDR3 protein is CASTDFNRNTQYF. As DNA, the CDR3 is TGTGCTAGCACGGACTTTAATAGGAATACGCAGTATTTT.

On this clonotype: One end of the junction fails to match germline, which may point to a read error. This chain joins TRBV10-3 and TRBJ2-7; D is unclear. Per germline, CDR1 ENHRY and CDR2 SYGVKD. The CDR3 loop spans 12 amino acids. The CDR3 nucleotides are TGTGTCGTCAGTGAAGCCTGGCAAGAGCAGTGCTTC. Its translation: CVVSEAWQEQCF.

The chain links TRBV6-6 to TRBJ2-7, with D perhaps assigned TRBD1 or TRBD2 (6 bases each). Germline values: CDR1 MNHNY, CDR2 SVGAGI (reference sequence). The V gene lost 6 bases and the J gene lost 6 bases, with 18 bases spanning the gap. The CDR3 is 14 residues long. Here the CDR3 reads CASREGQGRPEQYF. CDR3 nucleotide sequence: TGTGCCAGCAGGGAGGGACAAGGCAGGCCCGAGCAGTACTTC.